The 20 T cell receptor beta chains presented below share a single source sample, sequenced in a study of blood T cell repertoires in COVID-19. Clones were read by immunoSEQ multiplex PCR, and TCRdb kept only the in-frame ones, dropping some. The sample lists just under 150,000 clones; more than 70% were seen once. The sample was peripheral blood. The source of these receptors is a human donor in a cohort sampled during active COVID-19.

V and J are TRBV15 and TRBJ2-1, with D unclear. V was cut by 0 bases and J by 5 bases, with 11 bases left in between. The CDR3 has 15 residues. From germline, CDR1 is LNHNV and CDR2 YYDKDF (reference sequence). This CDR3 reads CATSRDSRVHNEQFF. CDR3 in DNA: TGTGCCACCAGCAGAGATTCGCGCGTGCACAATGAGCAGTTCTTC.

This chain joins TRBV25-1 and TRBJ2-5, with a weak D call TRBD1 (6 bases). The CDR3 consists of 14 residues. Trimming pared 1 base from V and 5 bases from J, leaving 11 bases between. Looked up from germline, CDR1 is MGHDK and CDR2 is SYGVNS. Here the CDR3 reads CASSEFGGRETQYF. The CDR3 region has the DNA TGTGCCAGCAGTGAATTTGGGGGCCGGGAGACCCAGTACTTC.

The rearrangement links TRBV29-1 to TRBJ1-4; D remains ambiguous. The germline V and J ends were trimmed by 6 bases and 5 bases, with 13 bases remaining between them. Per the germline V gene, CDR1 is SQVTM and CDR2 is ANQGSEA. CDR3 length equals 13 residues. CDR3 sequence (DNA): TGCAGCGTGGTACAGCAAGGAAATGAAAAACTGTTTTTT. Its translation: CSVVQQGNEKLFF.

Comment on this clone: Distinct nucleotide sequences in the sample also encode this CDR3. This CDR3 is CASSQDRRRGGGYEQYF. CDR3 nucleotide sequence: TGCGCCAGCAGCCAAGATCGACGGCGGGGGGGCGGGTACGAGCAGTACTTC. The J gene is TRBJ2-7, the V gene TRBV4-3; 9 nucleotides line up with TRBD2. Germline assignment: CDR1 LGHNA and CDR2 YSLEER. The CDR3 totals 17 residues. With V trimmed by 0 bases and J by 4 bases, 10 bases remained unmatched.

This chain connects TRBV27 to TRBJ2-7, with 7 bases identical to TRBD1. This CDR3 has 14 amino acids. CDR1 MNHEY and CDR2 SMNVEV come from the germline V gene (reference sequence). Trimming cost V 6 bases and J 2 bases; bases outside gene matches: 7. The CDR3 DNA follows: TGTGCCAGCAGAACCGGGACAGAGACCTACGAGCAGTACTTC. Amino acid sequence: CASRTGTETYEQYF.

This clone has just one count. The junction does not match germline at one end; this may be a read error. The genes are TRBV27 and TRBJ2-7, with 9 positions matching TRBD1. The germline gives CDR1 MNHEY, CDR2 SMNVEV (reference sequence). The CDR3 totals 15 residues. CDR3 nucleotide sequence: TGTGCCAGCAGTTTATTGGGACAGGGTTTTTACGGGCAGTACTTC. Its protein product is CASSLLGQGFYGQYF.

J is TRBJ2-5 and V is TRBV7-3, with 7 nucleotides matching TRBD1. Germline lookup yields CDR1 SGHTA and CDR2 FQGTGA. This CDR3 has 14 amino acids. V lost 3 bases to trimming and J lost 6 bases; unmatched junction nucleotides: 7. CDR3 DNA: TGTGCCAGCAGCTTGGGGCAGGGGGTCCAGACCCAGTACTTC. It specifies CASSLGQGVQTQYF.

This rearrangement joins TRBV9 to TRBJ2-7, with D hard to call. The V gene's germline CDR1 is SGDLS and CDR2 YYNGEE. V gave up 3 bases and J gave up 1 base, with 8 bases separating them. The CDR3 contains 13 residues. The CDR3 loop is CASSAGLSYEQYF. The CDR3 DNA follows: TGTGCCAGCAGCGCAGGATTATCCTACGAGCAGTACTTC.

CDR3 DNA sequence: TGTGCCAGCAGTTATGCCTCCGGGACAGGGGTTTCTCCCTATGGCTACACCTTC. Encoded protein: CASSYASGTGVSPYGYTF. The gene calls are TRBV6-2 or TRBV6-3 and TRBJ1-2, with 10 bases identical to TRBD1. Losses at the gene ends were 3 bases for V and 4 bases for J; bases not matched to a gene: 14. CDR3 length equals 18 residues. Per germline, CDR1 MNHEY and CDR2 SVGEGT.

The rearrangement links TRBV7-8 to TRBJ1-5; no clear D gene. Deletions cut 7 bases from V and 7 bases from J, with 29 bases between. This CDR3 is built from 18 residues. CDR1 and CDR2 from the germline V gene are SGHVS and FQNEAQ. The CDR3 sequence: CASTQFPFDGSPAQPQHF. The DNA of the CDR3 is TGTGCCAGCACGCAATTCCCCTTCGACGGGTCCCCGGCACAGCCCCAGCATTTT.

The chain links TRBV5-1 to TRBJ1-4, with D possibly being TRBD1 (6 bases). V was shortened by 0 bases and J by 7 bases, with 10 bases between the two germline ends. CDR1 SGHRS and CDR2 YFSETQ come from the germline V gene. The CDR3 covers 14 residues. CDR3 sequence (DNA): TGCGCCAGCAGCTTGGACAGGGAAGGTGAAAAACTGTTTTTT. Translated, it gives CASSLDREGEKLFF.

V and J are TRBV19 and TRBJ2-2; TRBD1 aligns across 8 bases. The CDR3 has 16 residues. In germline, CDR1 is LNHDA, CDR2 SQIVND (reference sequence). The trim removed 6 bases at V and 3 bases at J, leaving 9 bases unmatched. CDR3 protein: CASSPPGQEYTGELFF. For the CDR3, the DNA is TGTGCCAGTAGCCCCCCGGGACAGGAGTACACCGGGGAGCTGTTTTTT.

This clone was recorded a few times. The chain has TRBV27 and TRBJ2-2, with D perhaps TRBD1 (5 bases). CDR3 length: 13 amino acids. Trimming left V 8 bases short and J 2 bases short, with 9 bases between. Germline V gene data show CDR1 as MNHEY and CDR2 as SMNVEV (reference sequence). CDR3 in amino acids: CASSRVNTGELFF. In nucleotides, the CDR3 is TGTGCCAGCTCCAGGGTTAACACCGGGGAGCTGTTTTTT.

The CDR3 spells CASSEWGDDTEAFF. The CDR3, as DNA: TGTGCCAGCAGTGAGTGGGGCGATGACACTGAAGCTTTCTTT. The chain recombines TRBV25-1 with TRBJ1-1, with D possibly being TRBD1 (5 bases). In germline, CDR1 is MGHDK, CDR2 SYGVNS. This CDR3 spans 14 amino acids. V gave up 3 bases and J gave up 3 bases, with 11 bases separating them.

The chain carries TRBV7-6 and TRBJ1-1; D is possibly TRBD1 (6 bases). The CDR3 is 16 amino acids. Trimming removed 1 base from V and 0 bases from J, with 12 bases in between. Germline loops: CDR1 SGHVS, CDR2 FNYEAQ. The CDR3, as DNA: TGTGCCAGCAGCTTAGGTACAGGGTCCCTGAACACTGAAGCTTTCTTT. Translated: CASSLGTGSLNTEAFF.

The chain links TRBV3-1 (or the pseudogene TRBV3-2) to TRBJ1-5, with D perhaps matching TRBD1 (6 bases). The V gene's germline CDR1 is LGHDT and CDR2 YNNKEL (reference sequence). CDR3 size: 14 residues. Trimming cost V 3 bases and J 5 bases, with 11 bases left between them. As DNA, the CDR3 is TGTGCCAGCAGCCACTCCGACAGGTATCAGCCCCAGCATTTT. Its translation is CASSHSDRYQPQHF.

In DNA form, the CDR3 reads TGCGCCAGCAGCTCTAATCCGATAGCGGCGTCCTACAATGAGCAGTTCTTC. It specifies CASSSNPIAASYNEQFF. The chain carries TRBV5-1 and TRBJ2-1, with a possible D match to TRBD2 (6 bases). The germline gives CDR1 SGHRS, CDR2 YFSETQ. This CDR3 contains 17 residues. The ends were cut back, 3 bases at V and 1 base at J, with 17 bases in the middle.

This chain uses TRBV2 with TRBJ1-1; perhaps TRBD1 as D (5 bases). V was trimmed by 7 bases and J by 7 bases, leaving 10 bases between them. Per germline, CDR1 SNHLY and CDR2 FYNNEI. CDR3 length equals 11 residues. The CDR3 here is CASTLGGEAFF. As DNA, the CDR3 is TGTGCCAGCACCTTGGGGGGTGAAGCTTTCTTT.

V gene TRBV6-5 combines with J gene TRBJ2-7, with D tentatively TRBD1 (6 bases). Germline CDR1 MNHEY, CDR2 SVGAGI. The V end lost 3 bases, the J end lost 3 bases, and 12 bases lay between the germline ends. CDR3 length: 14 amino acids. The CDR3 DNA reads TGTGCCAGCAGTTATGACAGGTCACGCTACGAGCAGTACTTC. This translates into CASSYDRSRYEQYF.

This clone was seen a single time. The rearrangement links TRBV6-5 to TRBJ2-2; 8 bases fit TRBD1. This CDR3 is built from 15 residues. The germline CDR1 and CDR2 sequences are MNHEY and SVGAGI. Trimming took 11 bases from V and 6 from J; bases not matched to a gene: 14. This CDR3 is CACQSRGLRPGELFF. The CDR3 coding sequence is TGTGCCTGTCAATCCAGGGGGCTACGACCCGGGGAGCTGTTTTTT.